This TCR beta chain was identified during a study of beta chain features in type 1 diabetes. This clone came up a few times. The antigen is unknown. Each of the CD4+ naive, central memory, regulatory and stem cell-like memory populations was sorted via CD45RO/CCR7/CD25/CD127/CD95/CD27. Purity exceeded 95% in all sorted populations. Study results and caveats: Among patients, naive, central memory and Treg TCRB repertoires appeared more similar than among healthy donors. Type 1 diabetes patients had VDJ junctions that carried fewer insertions and more deletions.

Reverse transcription of all isolated RNA meant that expressed TCRB transcripts were sequenced. This table comes from immunoSEQ multiplex PCR, and its TCRdb copy is limited to in-frame clones, with some not included. Counted here are under 90,000 clones, around 32% occurring once; the ten biggest clones make up roughly 0.44%. J was trimmed by 5 bases and V by 7 bases; bases with no gene match: 8. The germline CDR1 and CDR2 sequences are LNHDA and SQIVND (reference sequence). This CDR3 is 14 amino acids long. The sequencing input was stem cell memory CD4+ T cells from blood. The source of this sequence is a woman between 18 and 29 years old in good health. The chain employs TRBV19 and TRBJ1-1; 9 bases are shared with TRBD1. CDR3 DNA sequence: TGTGCCAGTAAAGAAGACAGGGGGGAGACTGAAGCTTTCTTT. This gives the protein CASKEDRGETEAFF.